Following are 5 T cell receptor beta chains from one sample sequenced in a study of blood T cell repertoires in COVID-19 (TCRdb year 2020). Receptor amplification or capture employed the immunoSEQ multiplex PCR assay. TCRdb's version of the immuneACCESS table is confined to in-frame rearrangements and falls short of the full clone set. An unresolved V gene accounts for under half of the shortfall where checked; the remainder is of unknown origin. Present in this sample are about 160,000 clones, about 80% of which were seen just once. The ten biggest clones cover 15% to 20% of the sample. The sequenced material came from peripheral blood. Receptors were obtained from a woman older than 75 with acute or convalescent COVID-19.

The chain uses TRBV2 and TRBJ1-3; D is undetermined. Germline lookup yields CDR1 SNHLY and CDR2 FYNNEI. V lost 6 bases and J lost 4, with 16 bases in between. CDR3 length: 15 amino acids. The CDR3 DNA is TGTGCCAGCAGGCGGGATCAGATGGTAGGAAACACCATATATTTT. It codes for CASRRDQMVGNTIYF.

The chain has TRBV19 and TRBJ2-5; 8 bases map to TRBD2. Germline-derived CDR1 and CDR2 are LNHDA and SQIVND (reference sequence). J gave up 5 bases and V 1 base, and 6 bases lay outside the gene matches. This CDR3 is built from 15 residues. This CDR3 reads CASSIGGGRTETQYF. The DNA for the CDR3 is TGTGCCAGTAGTATAGGTGGCGGGAGGACGGAGACCCAGTACTTC.

The V gene is TRBV3-1 (or the pseudogene TRBV3-2), the J gene TRBJ2-1; TRBD2 is a possible D gene (5 bases). V was cut by 1 base and J by 0 bases, with 19 bases left in between. Germline assignment: CDR1 LGHDT and CDR2 YNNKEL (reference sequence). This CDR3 contains 19 residues. CDR3 amino acids: CASSQVHPGGPSSYNEQFF. In DNA form, the CDR3 reads TGTGCCAGCAGCCAAGTTCATCCGGGCGGGCCGAGCTCCTACAATGAGCAGTTCTTC.

The chain combines TRBV30 with TRBJ2-3; 9 bases agree with TRBD1. Germline CDR1 reads GTSNPN; CDR2 reads SVGIG (reference sequence). Trimming at V came to 5 bases and at J to 4 bases, leaving 4 bases not matched to a gene. The CDR3 runs 13 residues. The CDR3 DNA follows: TGTGCCTGGGGGACAGGGTTGGCAGATACGCAGTATTTT. Encoded protein: CAWGTGLADTQYF.

V usage is TRBV5-4 and J usage is TRBJ1-2; D unclear. V was pared by 5 bases and J by 4 bases, with 12 bases between. The germline V gene encodes CDR1 SGHNT and CDR2 YYREEE (reference sequence). The CDR3 is 13 amino acids. The CDR3 DNA reads as TGTGCCAGCAGACATGAACAACGCTATGGCTACACCTTC. Translated: CASRHEQRYGYTF. Drawing the rest from reference TRBV5-4 and TRBJ1-2, the complete variable domain is ETGVTQSPTHLIKTRGQQVTLRCSSQSGHNTVSWYQQALGQGPQFIFQYYREEENGRGNFPPRFSGLQFPNYSSELNVNALELDDSALYLCASRHEQRYGYTFGSGTRLTVV.